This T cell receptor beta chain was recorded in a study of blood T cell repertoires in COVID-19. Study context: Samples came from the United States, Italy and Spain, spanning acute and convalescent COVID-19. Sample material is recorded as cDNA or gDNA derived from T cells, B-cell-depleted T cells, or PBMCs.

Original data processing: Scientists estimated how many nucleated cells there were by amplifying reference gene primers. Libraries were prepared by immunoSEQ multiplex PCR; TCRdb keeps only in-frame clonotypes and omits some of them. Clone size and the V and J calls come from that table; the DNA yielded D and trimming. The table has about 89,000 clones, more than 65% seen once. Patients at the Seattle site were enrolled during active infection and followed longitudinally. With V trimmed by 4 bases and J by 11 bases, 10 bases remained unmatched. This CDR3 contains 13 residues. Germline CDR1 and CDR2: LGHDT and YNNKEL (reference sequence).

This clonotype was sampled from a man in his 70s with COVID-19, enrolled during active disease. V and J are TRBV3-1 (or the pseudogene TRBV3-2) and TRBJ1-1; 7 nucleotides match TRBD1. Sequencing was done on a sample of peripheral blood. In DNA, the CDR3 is TGTGCCAGCAGCCCTCGACAGGGTGGGTCGGCTTTCTTT. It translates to CASSPRQGGSAFF.